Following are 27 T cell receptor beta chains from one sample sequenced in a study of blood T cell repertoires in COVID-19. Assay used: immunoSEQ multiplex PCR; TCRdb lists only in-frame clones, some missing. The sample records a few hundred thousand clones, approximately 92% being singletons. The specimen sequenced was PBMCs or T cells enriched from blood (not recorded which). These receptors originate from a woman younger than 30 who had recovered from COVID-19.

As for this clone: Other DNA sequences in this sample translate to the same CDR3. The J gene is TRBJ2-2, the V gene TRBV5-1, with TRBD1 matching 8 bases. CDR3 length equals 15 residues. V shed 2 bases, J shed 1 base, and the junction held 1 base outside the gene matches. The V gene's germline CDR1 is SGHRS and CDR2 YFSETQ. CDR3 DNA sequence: TGCGCCAGCAGCTTAGGGACAGGGAACACCGGGGAGCTGTTTTTT. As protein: CASSLGTGNTGELFF.

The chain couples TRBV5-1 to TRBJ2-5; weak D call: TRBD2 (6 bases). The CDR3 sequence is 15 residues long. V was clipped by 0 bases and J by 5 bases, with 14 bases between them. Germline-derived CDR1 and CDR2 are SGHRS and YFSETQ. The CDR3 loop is CASSLGGGIDETQYF. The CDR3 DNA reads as TGCGCCAGCAGCTTGGGTGGCGGGATCGATGAGACCCAGTACTTC.

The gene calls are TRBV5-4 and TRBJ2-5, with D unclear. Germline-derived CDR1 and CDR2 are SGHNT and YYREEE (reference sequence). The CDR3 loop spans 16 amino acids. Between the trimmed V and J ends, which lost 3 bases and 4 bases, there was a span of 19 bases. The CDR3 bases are TGTGCCAGCAGCTCGTACGATAGCAAGGTGGGAGAGACCCAGTACTTC. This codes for CASSSYDSKVGETQYF.

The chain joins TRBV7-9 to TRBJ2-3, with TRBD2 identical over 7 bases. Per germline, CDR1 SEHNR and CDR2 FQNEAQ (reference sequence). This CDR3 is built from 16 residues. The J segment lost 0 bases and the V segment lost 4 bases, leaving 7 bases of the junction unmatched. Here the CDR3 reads CASSWERGASTDTQYF. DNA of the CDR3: TGTGCCAGCAGCTGGGAGCGGGGTGCTAGCACAGATACGCAGTATTTT.

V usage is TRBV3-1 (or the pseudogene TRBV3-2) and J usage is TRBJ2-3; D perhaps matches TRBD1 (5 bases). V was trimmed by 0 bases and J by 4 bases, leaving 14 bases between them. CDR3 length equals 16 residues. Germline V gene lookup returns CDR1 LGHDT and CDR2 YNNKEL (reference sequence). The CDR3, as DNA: TGTGCCAGCAGCCAAGATCGGTTAATAGGGGCAGATACGCAGTATTTT. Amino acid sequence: CASSQDRLIGADTQYF.

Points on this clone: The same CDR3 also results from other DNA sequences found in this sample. CDR3 bases: TGTGCCAGCAGTTACTCGAGAGGGTGGGGCTACACCTTC. Translated: CASSYSRGWGYTF. V is TRBV6-5 and J is TRBJ1-2, with no clear D. Per germline, CDR1 MNHEY and CDR2 SVGAGI. V dropped 0 bases and J dropped 8 bases, with 10 bases sitting between them. The CDR3 consists of 13 residues.

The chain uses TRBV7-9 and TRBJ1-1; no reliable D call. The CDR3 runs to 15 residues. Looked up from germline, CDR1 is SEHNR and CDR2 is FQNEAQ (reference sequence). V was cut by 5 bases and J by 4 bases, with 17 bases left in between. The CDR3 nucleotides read TGTGCCAGCAGCCGTACAGCAGCCGGAATCACTGAAGCTTTCTTT. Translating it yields CASSRTAAGITEAFF.

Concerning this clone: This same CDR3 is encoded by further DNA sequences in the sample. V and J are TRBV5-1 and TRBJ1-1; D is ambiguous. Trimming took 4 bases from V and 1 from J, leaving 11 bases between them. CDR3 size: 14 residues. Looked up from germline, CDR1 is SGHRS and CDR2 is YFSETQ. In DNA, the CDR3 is TGCGCCAGCAGCCCCGGTCAGGCGAACACTGAAGCTTTCTTT. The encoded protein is CASSPGQANTEAFF.

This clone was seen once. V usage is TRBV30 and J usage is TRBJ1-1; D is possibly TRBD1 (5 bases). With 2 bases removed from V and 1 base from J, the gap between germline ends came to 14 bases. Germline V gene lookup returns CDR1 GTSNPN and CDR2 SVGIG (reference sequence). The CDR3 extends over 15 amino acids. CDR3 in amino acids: CAWSRRGIGNTEAFF. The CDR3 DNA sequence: TGTGCCTGGAGTAGGAGGGGCATTGGGAACACTGAAGCTTTCTTT.

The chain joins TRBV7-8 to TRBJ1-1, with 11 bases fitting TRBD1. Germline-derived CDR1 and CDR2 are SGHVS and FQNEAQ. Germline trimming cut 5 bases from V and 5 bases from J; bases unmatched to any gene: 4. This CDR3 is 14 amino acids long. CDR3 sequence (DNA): TGTGCCAGCAGCCAGGACAGGGGGCAGACTGAAGCTTTCTTT. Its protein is CASSQDRGQTEAFF. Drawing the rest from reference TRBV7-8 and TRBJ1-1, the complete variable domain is GAGVSQSPRYKVAKRGQDVALRCDPISGHVSLFWYQQALGQGPEFLTYFQNEAQLDKSGLPSDRFFAERPEGSVSTLKIQRTQQEDSAVYLCASSQDRGQTEAFFGQGTRLTVV.

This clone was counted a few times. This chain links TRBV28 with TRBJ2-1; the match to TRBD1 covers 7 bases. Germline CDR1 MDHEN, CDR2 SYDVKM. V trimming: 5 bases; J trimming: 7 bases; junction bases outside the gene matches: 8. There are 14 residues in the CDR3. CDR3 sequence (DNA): TGTGCCAGCAGTCTATTTCGGACAGGAAATGAGCAGTTCTTC. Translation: CASSLFRTGNEQFF.

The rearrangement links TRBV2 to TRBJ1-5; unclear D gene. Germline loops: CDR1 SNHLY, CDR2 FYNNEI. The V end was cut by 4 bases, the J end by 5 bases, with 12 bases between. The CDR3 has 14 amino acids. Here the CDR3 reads CASSGSGRHQPQHF. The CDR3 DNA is TGTGCCAGCAGTGGATCGGGTCGGCATCAGCCCCAGCATTTT.

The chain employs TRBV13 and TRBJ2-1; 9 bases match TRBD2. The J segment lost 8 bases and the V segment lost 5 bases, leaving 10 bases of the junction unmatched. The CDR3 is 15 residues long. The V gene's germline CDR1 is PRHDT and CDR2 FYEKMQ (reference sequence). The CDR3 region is CASSLLLAGGDEQFF. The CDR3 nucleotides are TGTGCCAGCAGCCTCCTACTAGCGGGTGGGGATGAGCAGTTCTTC.

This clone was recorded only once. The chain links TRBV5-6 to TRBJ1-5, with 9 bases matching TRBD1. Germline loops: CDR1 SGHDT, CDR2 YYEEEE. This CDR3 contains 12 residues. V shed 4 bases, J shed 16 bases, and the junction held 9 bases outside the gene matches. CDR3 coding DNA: TGTGCCAGCAGCCTGGGGACAGGGAAAAATCATTTT. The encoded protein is CASSLGTGKNHF.

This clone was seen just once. The CDR3 loop is CAWSLVTETQYF. Written as DNA, the CDR3 is TGTGCCTGGAGCTTAGTTACTGAGACCCAGTACTTC. V is TRBV30 and J is TRBJ2-5; D uncertain. Trimming shortened V by 3 bases and J by 5 bases, and 10 bases separated the two germline ends. CDR1 is GTSNPN and CDR2 is SVGIG in the germline V gene (reference sequence). The CDR3 totals 12 residues.

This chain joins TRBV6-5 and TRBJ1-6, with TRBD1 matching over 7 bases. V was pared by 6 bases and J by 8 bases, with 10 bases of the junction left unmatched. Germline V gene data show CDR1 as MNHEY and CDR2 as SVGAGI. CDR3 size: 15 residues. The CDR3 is CASSPRTGQDSPLHF. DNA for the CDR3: TGTGCCAGCAGCCCACGGACAGGCCAAGATTCACCCCTCCACTTT.

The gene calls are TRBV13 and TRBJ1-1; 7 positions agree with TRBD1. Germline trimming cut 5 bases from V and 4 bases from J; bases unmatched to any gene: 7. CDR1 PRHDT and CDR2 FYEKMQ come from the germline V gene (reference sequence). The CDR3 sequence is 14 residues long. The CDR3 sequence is CASSGETGLTEAFF. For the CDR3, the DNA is TGTGCCAGCAGCGGAGAGACAGGGCTCACTGAAGCTTTCTTT.

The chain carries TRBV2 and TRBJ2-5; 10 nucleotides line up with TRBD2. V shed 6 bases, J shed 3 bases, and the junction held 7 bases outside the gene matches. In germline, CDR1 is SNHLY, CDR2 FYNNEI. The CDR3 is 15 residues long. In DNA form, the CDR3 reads TGTGCCAGCAGGAAAGCGGGGGGGCCAGAAGAGACCCAGTACTTC. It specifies CASRKAGGPEETQYF. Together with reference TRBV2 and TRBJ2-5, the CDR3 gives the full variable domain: EPEVTQTPSHQVTQMGQEVILRCVPISNHLYFYWYRQILGQKVEFLVSFYNNEISEKSEIFDDQFSVERPDGSNFTLKIRSTKLEDSAMYFCASRKAGGPEETQYFGPGTRLLVL.

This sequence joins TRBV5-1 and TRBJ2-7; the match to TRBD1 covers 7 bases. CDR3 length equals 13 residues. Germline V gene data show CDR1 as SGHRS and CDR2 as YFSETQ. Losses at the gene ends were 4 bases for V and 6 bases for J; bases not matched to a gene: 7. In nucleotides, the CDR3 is TGCGCCAGCAGCGTTAAGACAGGGCCCGAGCAGTACTTC. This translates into CASSVKTGPEQYF.

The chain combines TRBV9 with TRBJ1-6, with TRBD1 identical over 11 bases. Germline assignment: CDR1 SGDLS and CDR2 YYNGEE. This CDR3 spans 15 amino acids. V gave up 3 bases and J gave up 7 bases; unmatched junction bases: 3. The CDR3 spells CASSGDRGSNSPLHF. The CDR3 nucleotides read TGTGCCAGCAGCGGGGACAGGGGGAGCAATTCACCCCTCCACTTT.

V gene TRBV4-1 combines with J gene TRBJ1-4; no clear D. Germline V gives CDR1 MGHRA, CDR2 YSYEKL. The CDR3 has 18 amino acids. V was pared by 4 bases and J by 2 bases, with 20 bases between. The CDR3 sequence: CASSPAPGLKATNEKLFF. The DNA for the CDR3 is TGCGCCAGCAGCCCCGCCCCGGGTCTGAAGGCTACTAATGAAAAACTGTTTTTT.

The CDR3 loop reads CASSTQGGWSYGYTF. As DNA, the CDR3 is TGTGCCAGTAGTACGCAAGGGGGCTGGAGCTATGGCTACACCTTC. The J gene is TRBJ1-2, the V gene TRBV19; 7 nucleotides line up with TRBD1. The CDR3 has 15 residues. V was clipped by 4 bases and J by 4 bases; unmatched bases: 9. Germline CDR1 is LNHDA and CDR2 is SQIVND (reference sequence).

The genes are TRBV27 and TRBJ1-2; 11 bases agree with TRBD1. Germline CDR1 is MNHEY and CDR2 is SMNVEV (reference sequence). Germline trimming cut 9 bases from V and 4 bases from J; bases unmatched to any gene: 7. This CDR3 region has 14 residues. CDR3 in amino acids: CASRGQGVVYGYTF. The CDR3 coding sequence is TGTGCCAGTAGGGGACAGGGGGTAGTCTATGGCTACACCTTC.

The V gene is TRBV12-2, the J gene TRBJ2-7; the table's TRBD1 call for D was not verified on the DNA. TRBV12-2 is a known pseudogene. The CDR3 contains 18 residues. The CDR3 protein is CASRLAGWRDRELREQYF. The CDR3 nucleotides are TGTGCAAGTCGCTTAGCGGGATGGAGGGACAGGGAATTAAGGGAGCAGTACTTC.

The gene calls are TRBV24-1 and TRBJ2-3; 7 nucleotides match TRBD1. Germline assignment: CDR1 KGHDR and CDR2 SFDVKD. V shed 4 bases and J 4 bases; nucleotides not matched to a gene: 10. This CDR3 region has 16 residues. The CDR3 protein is CATSDPGTEGADTQYF. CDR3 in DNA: TGTGCCACCAGTGACCCCGGGACAGAGGGAGCAGATACGCAGTATTTT.

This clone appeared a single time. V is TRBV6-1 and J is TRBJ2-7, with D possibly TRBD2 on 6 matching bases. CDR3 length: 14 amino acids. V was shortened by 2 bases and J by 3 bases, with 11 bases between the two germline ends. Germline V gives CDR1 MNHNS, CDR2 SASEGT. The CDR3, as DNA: TGTGCCAGCAGTGAACGGGACTTTTACTACGAGCAGTACTTC. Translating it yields CASSERDFYYEQYF.

The CDR3: CASSDRVSPDRNTGELFF. For the CDR3, the DNA is TGTGCCAGCAGCGACAGGGTTTCCCCAGACAGAAACACCGGGGAGCTGTTTTTT. The chain links TRBV7-8 to TRBJ2-2; 7 nucleotides align to TRBD1. With 5 bases clipped from V and 2 bases from J, the junction kept 14 bases outside the gene matches. Germline assignment: CDR1 SGHVS and CDR2 FQNEAQ. The CDR3 is 18 amino acids. The full variable domain, completed using reference TRBV7-8 and TRBJ2-2, is GAGVSQSPRYKVAKRGQDVALRCDPISGHVSLFWYQQALGQGPEFLTYFQNEAQLDKSGLPSDRFFAERPEGSVSTLKIQRTQQEDSAVYLCASSDRVSPDRNTGELFFGEGSRLTVL.